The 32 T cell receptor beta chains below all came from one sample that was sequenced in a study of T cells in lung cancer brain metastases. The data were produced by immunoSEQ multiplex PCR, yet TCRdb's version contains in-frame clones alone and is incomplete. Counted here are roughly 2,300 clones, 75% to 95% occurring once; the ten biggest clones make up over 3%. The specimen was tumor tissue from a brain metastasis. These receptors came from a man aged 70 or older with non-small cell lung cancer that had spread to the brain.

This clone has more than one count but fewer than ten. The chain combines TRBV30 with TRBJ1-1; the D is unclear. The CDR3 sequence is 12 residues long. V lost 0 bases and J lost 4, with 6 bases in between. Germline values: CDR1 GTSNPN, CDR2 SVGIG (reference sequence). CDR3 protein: CAWSVLGTEAFF. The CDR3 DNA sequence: TGTGCCTGGAGTGTACTGGGCACTGAAGCTTTCTTT. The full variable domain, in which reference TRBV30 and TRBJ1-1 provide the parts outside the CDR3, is SQTIHQWPATLVQPVGSPLSLECTVEGTSNPNLYWYRQAAGRGLQLLFYSVGIGQISSEVPQNLSASRPQDRQFILSSKKLLLSDSGFYLCAWSVLGTEAFFGQGTRLTVV.

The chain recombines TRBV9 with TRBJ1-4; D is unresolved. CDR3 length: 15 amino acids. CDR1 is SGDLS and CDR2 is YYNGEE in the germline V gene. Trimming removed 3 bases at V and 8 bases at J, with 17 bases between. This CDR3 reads CASSDRRAGGEKLFF. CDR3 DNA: TGTGCCAGCAGCGACCGTCGGGCCGGAGGCGAAAAACTGTTTTTT. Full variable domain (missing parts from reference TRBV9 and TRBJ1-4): DSGVTQTPKHLITATGQRVTLRCSPRSGDLSVYWYQQSLDQGLQFLIQYYNGEERAKGNILERFSAQQFPDLHSELNLSSLELGDSALYFCASSDRRAGGEKLFFGSGTQLSVL.

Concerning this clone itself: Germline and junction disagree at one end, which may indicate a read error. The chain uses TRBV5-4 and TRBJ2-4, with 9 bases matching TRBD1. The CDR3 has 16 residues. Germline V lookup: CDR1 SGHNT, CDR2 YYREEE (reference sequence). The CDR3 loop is CASSVGGSGQGDIQYF. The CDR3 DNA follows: TGTGCCAGCAGCGTCGGGGGGTCGGGACAGGGAGACATTCAGTACTTT.

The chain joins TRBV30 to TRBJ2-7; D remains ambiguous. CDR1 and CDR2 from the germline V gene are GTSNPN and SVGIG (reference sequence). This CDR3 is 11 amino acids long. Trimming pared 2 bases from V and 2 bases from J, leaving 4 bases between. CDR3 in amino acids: CAWSQAYEQYF. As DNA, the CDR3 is TGTGCCTGGAGTCAGGCCTACGAGCAGTACTTC.

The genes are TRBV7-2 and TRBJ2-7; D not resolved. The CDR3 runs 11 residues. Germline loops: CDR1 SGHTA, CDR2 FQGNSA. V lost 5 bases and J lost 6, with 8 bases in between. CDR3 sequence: CASSPDAEQYF. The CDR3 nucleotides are TGTGCCAGCAGCCCGGACGCCGAGCAGTACTTC.

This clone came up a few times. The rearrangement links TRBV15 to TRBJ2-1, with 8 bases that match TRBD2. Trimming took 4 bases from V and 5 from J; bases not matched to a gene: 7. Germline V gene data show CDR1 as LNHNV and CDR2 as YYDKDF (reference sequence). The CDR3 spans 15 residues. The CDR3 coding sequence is TGTGCCACCAGCACTACTAGCGGAGGACACAATGAGCAGTTCTTC. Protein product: CATSTTSGGHNEQFF.

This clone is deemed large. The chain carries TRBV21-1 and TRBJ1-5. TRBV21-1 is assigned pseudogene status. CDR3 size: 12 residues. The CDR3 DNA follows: TGTGCCAGCACCGGTAGCAATCAGCCCCAGCATTTT. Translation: CASTGSNQPQHF.

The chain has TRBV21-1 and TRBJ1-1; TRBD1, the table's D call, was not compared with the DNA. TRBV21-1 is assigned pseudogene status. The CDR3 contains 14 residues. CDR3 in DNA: TGTGCCAGCAGCAAACAGGGGGCTGGGACTGAAGCTTTCTTT. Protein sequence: CASSKQGAGTEAFF.

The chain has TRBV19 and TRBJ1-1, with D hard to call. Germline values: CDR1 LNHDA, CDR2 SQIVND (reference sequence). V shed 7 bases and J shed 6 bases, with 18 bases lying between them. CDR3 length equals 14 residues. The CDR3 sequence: CASNPTRASAEAFF. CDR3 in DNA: TGTGCCAGTAACCCGACAAGGGCGAGCGCTGAAGCTTTCTTT.

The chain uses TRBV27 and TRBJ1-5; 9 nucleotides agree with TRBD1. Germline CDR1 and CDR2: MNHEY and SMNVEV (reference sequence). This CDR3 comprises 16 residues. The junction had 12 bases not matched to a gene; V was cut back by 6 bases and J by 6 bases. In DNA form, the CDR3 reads TGTGCCAGCAGACCGTCCGGGACAGGGTTACGTCAGCCCCAGCATTTT. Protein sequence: CASRPSGTGLRQPQHF.

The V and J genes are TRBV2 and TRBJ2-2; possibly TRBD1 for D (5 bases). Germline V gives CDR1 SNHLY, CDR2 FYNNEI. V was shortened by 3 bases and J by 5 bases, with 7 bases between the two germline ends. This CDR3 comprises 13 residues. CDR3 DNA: TGTGCCAGCAGTGAGCAGGGTACCGGGGAGCTGTTTTTT. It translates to CASSEQGTGELFF.

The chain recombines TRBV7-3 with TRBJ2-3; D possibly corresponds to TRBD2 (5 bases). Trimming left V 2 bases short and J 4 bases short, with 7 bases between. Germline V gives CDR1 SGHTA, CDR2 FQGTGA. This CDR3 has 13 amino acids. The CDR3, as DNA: TGTGCCAGCAGCTTAGAGAGGGCAGATACGCAGTATTTT. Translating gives CASSLERADTQYF.

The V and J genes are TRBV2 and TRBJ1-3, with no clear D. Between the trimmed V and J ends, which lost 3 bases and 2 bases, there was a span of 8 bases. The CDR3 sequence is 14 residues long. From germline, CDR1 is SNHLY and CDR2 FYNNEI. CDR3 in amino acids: CASSDRLAGNTIYF. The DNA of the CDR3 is TGTGCCAGCAGTGACAGACTGGCTGGAAACACCATATATTTT.

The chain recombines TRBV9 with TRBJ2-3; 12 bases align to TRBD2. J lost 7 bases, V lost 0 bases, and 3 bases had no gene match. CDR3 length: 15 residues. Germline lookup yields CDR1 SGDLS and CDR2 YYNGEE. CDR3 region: CASSVASGGDYTQYF. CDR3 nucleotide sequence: TGTGCCAGCAGCGTAGCTAGCGGGGGGGACTATACGCAGTATTTT.

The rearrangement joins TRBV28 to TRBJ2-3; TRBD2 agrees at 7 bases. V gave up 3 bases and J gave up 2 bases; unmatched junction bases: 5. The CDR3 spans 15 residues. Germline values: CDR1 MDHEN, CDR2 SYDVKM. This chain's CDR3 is CASSFGGGSTDTQYF. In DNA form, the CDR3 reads TGTGCCAGCAGTTTTGGGGGGGGGTCCACAGATACGCAGTATTTT.

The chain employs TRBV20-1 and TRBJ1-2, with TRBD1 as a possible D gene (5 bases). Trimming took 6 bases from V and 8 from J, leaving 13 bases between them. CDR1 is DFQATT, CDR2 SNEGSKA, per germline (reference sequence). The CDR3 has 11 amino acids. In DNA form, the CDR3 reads TGCAGTGCGGGACTTCAGGGAGGCTACACCTTC. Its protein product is CSAGLQGGYTF.

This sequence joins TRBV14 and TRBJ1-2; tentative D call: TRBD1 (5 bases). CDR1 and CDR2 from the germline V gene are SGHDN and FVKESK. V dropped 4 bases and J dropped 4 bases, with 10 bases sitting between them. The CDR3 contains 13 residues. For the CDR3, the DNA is TGTGCCAGCAGCCCCCGACAGATCTATGGCTACACCTTC. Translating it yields CASSPRQIYGYTF.

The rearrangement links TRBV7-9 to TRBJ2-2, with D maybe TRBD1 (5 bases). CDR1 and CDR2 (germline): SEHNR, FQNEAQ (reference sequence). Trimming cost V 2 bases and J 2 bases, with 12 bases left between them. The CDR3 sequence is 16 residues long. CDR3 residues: CASSLRQPRNTGELFF. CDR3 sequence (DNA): TGTGCCAGCAGCTTAAGACAGCCGCGTAACACCGGGGAGCTGTTTTTT.

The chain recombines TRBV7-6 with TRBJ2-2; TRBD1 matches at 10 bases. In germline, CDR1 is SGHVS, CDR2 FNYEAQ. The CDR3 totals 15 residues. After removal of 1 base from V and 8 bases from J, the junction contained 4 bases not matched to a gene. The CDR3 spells CASSLGRQGAGELFF. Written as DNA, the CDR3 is TGTGCCAGCAGCTTAGGCAGACAGGGGGCAGGGGAGCTGTTTTTT.

The CDR3 region has the DNA TGCAGTAAAAGCGGGGGGGCTACGCAGTATTTT. Its protein is CSKSGGATQYF. The gene calls are TRBV20-1 and TRBJ2-3; 10 bases match TRBD2. The CDR3 runs 11 residues. Germline CDR1 DFQATT, CDR2 SNEGSKA (reference sequence). The ends lost 8 bases at V and 8 bases at J; junction bases unmatched: 4.

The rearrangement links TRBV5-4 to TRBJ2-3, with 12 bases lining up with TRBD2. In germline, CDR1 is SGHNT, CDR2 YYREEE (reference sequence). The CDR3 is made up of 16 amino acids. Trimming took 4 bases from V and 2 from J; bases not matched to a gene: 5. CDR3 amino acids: CASSPGTSGYTDTQYF. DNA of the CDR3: TGTGCCAGCAGCCCGGGGACTAGCGGGTACACAGATACGCAGTATTTT.

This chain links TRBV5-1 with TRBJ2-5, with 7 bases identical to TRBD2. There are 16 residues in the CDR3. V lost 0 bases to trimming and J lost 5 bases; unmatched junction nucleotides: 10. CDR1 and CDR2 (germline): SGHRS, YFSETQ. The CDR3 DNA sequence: TGCGCCAGCAGCTTGGGGTCCGGCGCGGGAGCGGAGACCCAGTACTTC. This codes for CASSLGSGAGAETQYF.

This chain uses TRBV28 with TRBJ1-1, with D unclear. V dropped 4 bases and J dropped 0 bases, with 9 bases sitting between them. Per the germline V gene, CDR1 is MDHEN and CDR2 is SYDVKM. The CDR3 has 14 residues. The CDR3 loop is CASSYYALNTEAFF. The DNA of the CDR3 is TGTGCCAGCAGTTATTACGCCCTGAACACTGAAGCTTTCTTT.

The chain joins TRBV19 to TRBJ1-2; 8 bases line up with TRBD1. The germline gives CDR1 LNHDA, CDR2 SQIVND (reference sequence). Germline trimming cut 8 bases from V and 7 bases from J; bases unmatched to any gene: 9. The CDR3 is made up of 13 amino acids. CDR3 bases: TGTGCCAGTCTAGGACAGGGTAGAAGTGGCTACACCTTC. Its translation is CASLGQGRSGYTF.

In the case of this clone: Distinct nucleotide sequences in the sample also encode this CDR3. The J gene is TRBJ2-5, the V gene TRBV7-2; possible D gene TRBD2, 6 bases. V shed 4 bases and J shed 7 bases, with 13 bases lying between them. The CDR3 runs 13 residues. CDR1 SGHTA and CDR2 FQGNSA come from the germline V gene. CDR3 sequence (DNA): TGTGCCAGCAGCTCCGGGACTCCGGGGACCCAGTACTTC. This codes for CASSSGTPGTQYF.

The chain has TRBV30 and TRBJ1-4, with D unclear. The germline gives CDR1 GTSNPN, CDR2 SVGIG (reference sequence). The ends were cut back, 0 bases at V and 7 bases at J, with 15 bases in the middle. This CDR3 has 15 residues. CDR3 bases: TGTGCCTGGAGTGTACCTGTCTCATGGGGTGAAAAACTGTTTTTT. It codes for CAWSVPVSWGEKLFF. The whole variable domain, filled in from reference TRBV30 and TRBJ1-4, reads SQTIHQWPATLVQPVGSPLSLECTVEGTSNPNLYWYRQAAGRGLQLLFYSVGIGQISSEVPQNLSASRPQDRQFILSSKKLLLSDSGFYLCAWSVPVSWGEKLFFGSGTQLSVL.

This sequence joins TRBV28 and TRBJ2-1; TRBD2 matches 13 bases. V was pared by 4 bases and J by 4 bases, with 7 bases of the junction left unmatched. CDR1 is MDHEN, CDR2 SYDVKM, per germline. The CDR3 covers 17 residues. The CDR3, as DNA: TGTGCCAGCAGTTCATGGACTAGCGGGGGTCGTTACAATGAGCAGTTCTTC. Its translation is CASSSWTSGGRYNEQFF. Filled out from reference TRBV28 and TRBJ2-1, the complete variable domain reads DVKVTQSSRYLVKRTGEKVFLECVQDMDHENMFWYRQDPGLGLRLIYFSYDVKMKEKGDIPEGYSVSREKKERFSLILESASTNQTSMYLCASSSWTSGGRYNEQFFGPGTRLTVL.

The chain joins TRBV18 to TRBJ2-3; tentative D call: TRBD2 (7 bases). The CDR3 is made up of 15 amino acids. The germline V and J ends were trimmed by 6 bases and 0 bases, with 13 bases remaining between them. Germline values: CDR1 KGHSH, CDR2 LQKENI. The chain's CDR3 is CASSLTGGSTDTQYF. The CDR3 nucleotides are TGTGCCAGCTCGCTTACGGGGGGCAGCACAGATACGCAGTATTTT.

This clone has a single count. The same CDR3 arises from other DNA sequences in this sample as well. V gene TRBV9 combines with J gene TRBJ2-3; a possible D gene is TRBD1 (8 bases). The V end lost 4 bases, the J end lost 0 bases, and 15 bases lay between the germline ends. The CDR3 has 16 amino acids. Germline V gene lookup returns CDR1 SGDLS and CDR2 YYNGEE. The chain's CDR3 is CASSQTGGASTDTQYF. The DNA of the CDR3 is TGTGCCAGCAGCCAAACAGGGGGGGCCAGCACAGATACGCAGTATTTT.

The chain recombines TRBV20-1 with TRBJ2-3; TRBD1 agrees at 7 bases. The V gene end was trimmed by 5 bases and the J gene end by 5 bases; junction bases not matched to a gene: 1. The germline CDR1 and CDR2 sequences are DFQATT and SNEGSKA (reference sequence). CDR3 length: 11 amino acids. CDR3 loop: CSAYRGDTQYF. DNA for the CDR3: TGCAGTGCTTACAGGGGAGATACGCAGTATTTT.

CDR3 in DNA: TGTGCCAGCAGATCACAGGGGGATGGTGGAAACACCATATATTTT. This codes for CASRSQGDGGNTIYF. The chain uses TRBV2 and TRBJ1-3, with 8 nucleotides matching TRBD1. Germline lookup yields CDR1 SNHLY and CDR2 FYNNEI. The V segment lost 6 bases and the J segment 3 bases; nucleotides outside the gene matches: 7. This CDR3 region has 15 residues.

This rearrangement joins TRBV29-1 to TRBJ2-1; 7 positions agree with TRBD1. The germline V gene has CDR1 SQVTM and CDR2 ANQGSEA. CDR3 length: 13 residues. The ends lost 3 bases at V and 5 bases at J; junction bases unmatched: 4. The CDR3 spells CSVEGQTNNEQFF. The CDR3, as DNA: TGCAGCGTTGAGGGACAGACAAACAATGAGCAGTTCTTC.